The 19 T cell receptor beta chains below all came from one sample that was sequenced in a study of blood T cell repertoires in COVID-19. Sequencing used immunoSEQ multiplex PCR; TCRdb keeps in-frame clones, though not all of them. The table includes tens of thousands of clones, around 86% detected once. Sequenced material: peripheral blood. The receptors were gathered from a human donor in a cohort sampled during active COVID-19.

This chain connects TRBV27 to TRBJ1-2; 7 bases map to TRBD1. In germline, CDR1 is MNHEY, CDR2 SMNVEV (reference sequence). The CDR3 is 14 amino acids. The V gene end was trimmed by 5 bases and the J gene end by 4 bases; junction bases not matched to a gene: 7. The CDR3 DNA sequence: TGTGCCAGCAGTCCTCGACAGGGTCTCTATGGCTACACCTTC. Encoded protein: CASSPRQGLYGYTF.

CDR3 region: CASSLGGTYEQYF. The DNA for the CDR3 is TGTGCCAGCAGCTTGGGCGGTACCTACGAGCAGTACTTC. The chain has TRBV5-6 and TRBJ2-7; D call uncertain. The CDR3 length is 13 residues. V lost 0 bases and J lost 2, with 6 bases in between. Germline V lookup: CDR1 SGHDT, CDR2 YYEEEE.

The chain carries TRBV28 and TRBJ1-3, with 9 bases matching TRBD1. CDR3 length: 15 amino acids. J lost 3 bases, V lost 5 bases, and 5 bases had no gene match. The germline gives CDR1 MDHEN, CDR2 SYDVKM. The CDR3 is CASSRDRVIGNTIYF. The CDR3, as DNA: TGTGCCAGCAGTCGGGACAGGGTGATTGGAAACACCATATATTTT. The whole variable domain, filled in from reference TRBV28 and TRBJ1-3, reads DVKVTQSSRYLVKRTGEKVFLECVQDMDHENMFWYRQDPGLGLRLIYFSYDVKMKEKGDIPEGYSVSREKKERFSLILESASTNQTSMYLCASSRDRVIGNTIYFGEGSWLTVV.

This chain uses TRBV9 with TRBJ2-2; D is ambiguous. The CDR3 has 15 residues. The V gene's germline CDR1 is SGDLS and CDR2 YYNGEE. V was clipped by 4 bases and J by 7 bases, with 17 bases between them. The CDR3 sequence: CASSPRLRADGELFF. CDR3 sequence (DNA): TGTGCCAGCAGCCCCCGCTTACGTGCGGACGGGGAGCTGTTTTTT.

This rearrangement joins TRBV5-1 to TRBJ2-3; maybe TRBD2 (5 bases). This CDR3 comprises 16 residues. Trimming pared 4 bases from V and 3 bases from J, leaving 18 bases between. CDR1 and CDR2 (germline): SGHRS, YFSETQ. CDR3: CASSDGLFPGTDTQYF. The CDR3 DNA reads as TGCGCCAGCAGCGATGGACTCTTCCCCGGGACAGATACGCAGTATTTT.

The chain couples TRBV7-3 to TRBJ2-1; tentative D call: TRBD2 (6 bases). CDR1 is SGHTA and CDR2 is FQGTGA in the germline V gene. The CDR3 is made up of 13 amino acids. V dropped 5 bases and J dropped 7 bases, with 12 bases sitting between them. Here the CDR3 reads CASSQTSRNEQFF. CDR3 coding DNA: TGTGCCAGCAGCCAAACTAGCCGGAATGAGCAGTTCTTC. Together with reference TRBV7-3 and TRBJ2-1, the CDR3 gives the full variable domain: GAGVSQTPSNKVTEKGKYVELRCDPISGHTALYWYRQSLGQGPEFLIYFQGTGAADDSGLPNDRFFAVRPEGSVSTLKIQRTERGDSAVYLCASSQTSRNEQFFGPGTRLTVL.

The chain links TRBV6-6 to TRBJ1-6; D possibly corresponds to TRBD1 (6 bases). The CDR3 sequence is 14 residues long. Germline assignment: CDR1 MNHNY and CDR2 SVGAGI (reference sequence). Trimming pared 6 bases from V and 7 bases from J, leaving 13 bases between. The CDR3 sequence: CASSQPQGNSPLHF. CDR3 bases: TGTGCCAGCAGCCAACCACAGGGCAATTCACCCCTCCACTTT.

V and J are TRBV29-1 and TRBJ2-3; TRBD2 aligns across 9 bases. The CDR3 has 18 amino acids. From germline, CDR1 is SQVTM and CDR2 ANQGSEA. V gave up 6 bases and J gave up 6 bases; unmatched junction bases: 22. The CDR3 sequence: CSVGGLATTTSIGDTQYF. CDR3 coding DNA: TGCAGCGTCGGAGGACTAGCGACCACTACTAGCATTGGGGATACGCAGTATTTT.

V is TRBV19 and J is TRBJ1-4; 9 nucleotides agree with TRBD1. From germline, CDR1 is LNHDA and CDR2 SQIVND (reference sequence). V was pared by 4 bases and J by 7 bases, with 10 bases of the junction left unmatched. This CDR3 spans 16 amino acids. The CDR3 DNA is TGTGCCAGTAGTAAGGGGTCCGGGACAGGGTTTGAAAAACTGTTTTTT. This translates into CASSKGSGTGFEKLFF.

The gene calls are TRBV6-5 and TRBJ2-7; 10 bases map to TRBD1. The trim removed 5 bases at V and 2 bases at J, leaving 3 bases unmatched. This CDR3 has 14 residues. CDR1 is MNHEY, CDR2 SVGAGI, per germline. CDR3 loop: CASSTGTGAYEQYF. The CDR3 bases are TGTGCCAGCAGTACCGGGACAGGGGCCTACGAGCAGTACTTC.

This sequence joins TRBV5-1 and TRBJ1-1; 9 bases are shared with TRBD1. This CDR3 spans 15 amino acids. The V and J ends lost 4 bases and 0 bases, in that order; junction bases with no gene match: 4. In germline, CDR1 is SGHRS, CDR2 YFSETQ. For the CDR3, the DNA is TGCGCCAGCAGCAGGAGGACAGGGGTGAACACTGAAGCTTTCTTT. It specifies CASSRRTGVNTEAFF.

This chain uses TRBV11-3 with TRBJ1-6; D is uncertain. V lost 6 bases, J lost 11 bases, and 17 bases lay in between. From germline, CDR1 is SGHNT and CDR2 YENEEA. The CDR3 runs to 14 residues. The chain's CDR3 is CASRKVGGRAPLHF. For the CDR3, the DNA is TGTGCCAGCAGGAAGGTGGGAGGAAGAGCACCCCTCCACTTT.

This clone was counted once. The V call is TRBV7-8, the J call TRBJ1-5; the match to TRBD1 covers 7 bases. The CDR3 has 14 amino acids. From germline, CDR1 is SGHVS and CDR2 FQNEAQ. V dropped 6 bases and J dropped 4; count of bases not matched to a gene: 6. CDR3 sequence reads: CASRRDSKNQPQHF. As DNA, the CDR3 is TGTGCCAGCAGGCGGGACAGTAAGAATCAGCCCCAGCATTTT.

This clone was observed once. This sequence joins TRBV3-1 (or the pseudogene TRBV3-2) and TRBJ2-2; 11 nucleotides line up with TRBD1. With V trimmed by 4 bases and J by 6 bases, 4 bases remained unmatched. CDR1 is LGHDT, CDR2 YNNKEL, per germline (reference sequence). This CDR3 spans 15 amino acids. For the CDR3, the DNA is TGTGCCAGCAGCCCCCGGGACAGGGGGTCCGGGGAGCTGTTTTTT. This translates into CASSPRDRGSGELFF.

The sample holds one count of this clone. The gene calls are TRBV28 and TRBJ1-6; D is unresolved. Germline V gene data show CDR1 as MDHEN and CDR2 as SYDVKM. Trimming pared 3 bases from V and 9 bases from J, leaving 6 bases between. The CDR3 runs to 12 residues. The CDR3 nucleotides are TGTGCCAGCAGTTTGGGCCCTTCACCCCTCCACTTT. It yields the protein CASSLGPSPLHF.

This rearrangement joins TRBV5-1 to TRBJ2-6; no reliable D call. The V gene lost 3 bases and the J gene lost 2 bases, with 9 bases spanning the gap. From germline, CDR1 is SGHRS and CDR2 YFSETQ. This CDR3 is 15 amino acids long. The CDR3 sequence: CASSYTVTGANVLTF. DNA for the CDR3: TGCGCCAGCAGCTACACAGTAACTGGGGCCAACGTCCTGACTTTC. The whole variable domain, filled in from reference TRBV5-1 and TRBJ2-6, reads KAGVTQTPRYLIKTRGQQVTLSCSPISGHRSVSWYQQTPGQGLQFLFEYFSETQRNKGNFPGRFSGRQFSNSRSEMNVSTLELGDSALYLCASSYTVTGANVLTFGAGSRLTVL.

CDR3 protein: CASSTVAGALPDTQYF. The CDR3 DNA sequence: TGTGCCAGCAGCACTGTCGCGGGAGCCCTTCCAGATACGCAGTATTTT. The chain carries TRBV5-4 and TRBJ2-3; 7 nucleotides align to TRBD2. V trimming: 4 bases; J trimming: 4 bases; junction bases outside the gene matches: 12. Germline CDR1 reads SGHNT; CDR2 reads YYREEE (reference sequence). This CDR3 spans 16 amino acids.

The genes are TRBV10-2 and TRBJ1-1; D gene ambiguous. Germline CDR1 is WSHSY and CDR2 is SAAADI. The CDR3 contains 15 residues. V was clipped by 3 bases and J by 0 bases, with 11 bases between them. The CDR3, as DNA: TGCGCCAGCAGTGACGTCGGGGTTATGAACACTGAAGCTTTCTTT. Its translation is CASSDVGVMNTEAFF.

The rearrangement joins TRBV5-4 to TRBJ1-2; TRBD1 is a possible D gene (6 bases). CDR1 is SGHNT and CDR2 is YYREEE in the germline V gene (reference sequence). V lost 4 bases, J lost 4 bases, and 11 bases lay in between. The CDR3 has 13 amino acids. CDR3 in amino acids: CASSVNRVYGYTF. In DNA form, the CDR3 reads TGTGCCAGCAGCGTGAACAGGGTCTATGGCTACACCTTC. The whole variable domain, remainder taken from reference TRBV5-4 and TRBJ1-2, is ETGVTQSPTHLIKTRGQQVTLRCSSQSGHNTVSWYQQALGQGPQFIFQYYREEENGRGNFPPRFSGLQFPNYSSELNVNALELDDSALYLCASSVNRVYGYTFGSGTRLTVV.